The 31 T cell receptor beta chains listed next were all sequenced from one sample in a study of technical replicates of blood from several donors. Repertoires were generated with immunoSEQ multiplex PCR, while TCRdb's copy carries only in-frame clones and drops some. The top ten clones hold about 4.8% of a sample with tens of thousands of clones, 70% to 90% of them seen once. Source material: PBMCs. The source of these receptors is a human donor in good health. Some clones in this sample may be carry-over from other donors' samples.

V and J are TRBV14 and TRBJ2-2, with 10 bases fitting TRBD1. This CDR3 contains 16 residues. The trim removed 0 bases at V and 5 bases at J, leaving 3 bases unmatched. Germline V gives CDR1 SGHDN, CDR2 FVKESK. In nucleotides, the CDR3 is TGTGCCAGCAGCCAAGATTGGGGACAGGGGACCGGGGAGCTGTTTTTT. Protein product: CASSQDWGQGTGELFF. Full variable domain (remainder filled in from reference TRBV14 and TRBJ2-2): EAGVTQFPSHSVIEKGQTVTLRCDPISGHDNLYWYRRVMGKEIKFLLHFVKESKQDESGMPNNRFLAERTGGTYSTLKVQPAELEDSGVYFCASSQDWGQGTGELFFGEGSRLTVL.

This clone was observed once. The chain employs TRBV7-3 and TRBJ1-1, with D possibly being TRBD1 (5 bases). This CDR3 has 14 residues. With 2 bases removed from V and 1 base from J, the gap between germline ends came to 8 bases. From germline, CDR1 is SGHTA and CDR2 FQGTGA. CDR3 protein: CASSLGQGNTEAFF. CDR3 bases: TGTGCCAGCAGCTTAGGGCAGGGGAACACTGAAGCTTTCTTT.

The CDR3 nucleotides are TGTGCCAGCAGCTCGCTACTAGCGCGGCCCTACAATGAGCAGTTCTTC. Amino acids: CASSSLLARPYNEQFF. The genes are TRBV13 and TRBJ2-1; 7 nucleotides match TRBD2. Germline V CDR1 and CDR2: PRHDT, FYEKMQ (reference sequence). The J segment lost 2 bases and the V segment lost 4 bases, leaving 8 bases of the junction unmatched. The CDR3 totals 16 residues.

The rearrangement links TRBV5-1 to TRBJ2-3, with 7 bases fitting TRBD2. The germline CDR1 and CDR2 sequences are SGHRS and YFSETQ. The CDR3 extends over 12 amino acids. With V trimmed by 5 bases and J by 6 bases, 3 bases remained unmatched. The CDR3 is CASRGGSDTQYF. Here the CDR3 DNA reads TGCGCCAGCAGGGGGGGGTCGGATACGCAGTATTTT.

V is TRBV7-3 and J is TRBJ1-3; D is possibly TRBD1 (6 bases). Germline CDR1 and CDR2: SGHTA and FQGTGA. V lost 5 bases to trimming and J lost 3 bases, with 14 bases between them. CDR3 length: 15 amino acids. CDR3 bases: TGTGCCAGCAGCCTCGAGGGAGGGGGTGGAAACACCATATATTTT. Protein product: CASSLEGGGGNTIYF.

The chain couples TRBV30 to TRBJ2-1; 10 bases are a match to TRBD2. The V and J ends lost 2 bases and 4 bases, in that order; junction bases with no gene match: 11. The CDR3 has 17 amino acids. Per the germline V gene, CDR1 is GTSNPN and CDR2 is SVGIG (reference sequence). This CDR3 is CAWSSQFTSGTYNEQFF. CDR3 bases: TGTGCCTGGAGTTCCCAGTTTACTAGCGGGACGTACAATGAGCAGTTCTTC. The full variable domain, its missing parts supplied by reference TRBV30 and TRBJ2-1, is SQTIHQWPATLVQPVGSPLSLECTVEGTSNPNLYWYRQAAGRGLQLLFYSVGIGQISSEVPQNLSASRPQDRQFILSSKKLLLSDSGFYLCAWSSQFTSGTYNEQFFGPGTRLTVL.

The V and J genes are TRBV11-3 and TRBJ2-7; D is perhaps TRBD2 (6 bases). Trimming took off 5 bases at V and 7 bases at J, with 15 bases between the two ends. The CDR3 has 13 amino acids. The V gene's germline CDR1 is SGHNT and CDR2 YENEEA. The CDR3 coding sequence is TGTGCCAGCAGCCCGGGACTCGAGGGGGAGCAGTACTTC. Amino acid sequence: CASSPGLEGEQYF. Filled out from reference TRBV11-3 and TRBJ2-7, the complete variable domain reads EAGVVQSPRYKIIEKKQPVAFWCNPISGHNTLYWYLQNLGQGPELLIRYENEEAVDDSQLPKDRFSAERLKGVDSTLKIQPAELGDSAVYLCASSPGLEGEQYFGPGTRLTVT.

This clone appeared a single time. The J gene is TRBJ1-1, the V gene TRBV5-1; perhaps TRBD1 as D (5 bases). There are 15 residues in the CDR3. V gave up 2 bases and J gave up 4 bases, with 15 bases separating them. The V gene's germline CDR1 is SGHRS and CDR2 YFSETQ. CDR3 bases: TGCGCCAGCAGCTTAATTTCAGGGATGAGCACTGAAGCTTTCTTT. Its translation: CASSLISGMSTEAFF.

In DNA form, the CDR3 reads TGTGCCAGCAGCCCCCGACAGGGGGCGATCAATGGCTACACCTTC. Its translation: CASSPRQGAINGYTF. The rearrangement joins TRBV7-2 to TRBJ1-2, with 10 bases aligning to TRBD1. This CDR3 comprises 15 residues. Germline CDR1 and CDR2: SGHTA and FQGNSA. V trimming: 5 bases; J trimming: 6 bases; junction bases outside the gene matches: 9.

This clone was picked up a small number of times. This CDR3 is CASSLAQPREVETQYF. The CDR3 DNA follows: TGTGCCAGCAGCTTAGCGCAGCCGCGGGAGGTGGAGACCCAGTACTTC. V and J are TRBV7-2 and TRBJ2-5, with 8 bases matching TRBD2. V shed 0 bases and J 5 bases; nucleotides not matched to a gene: 8. This CDR3 is built from 16 residues. The germline CDR1 and CDR2 sequences are SGHTA and FQGNSA.

The chain joins TRBV10-3 to TRBJ2-1; TRBD2 matches 11 bases. Germline V gene data show CDR1 as ENHRY and CDR2 as SYGVKD. Trimming removed 8 bases from V and 4 bases from J; junction bases left unmatched: 10. The CDR3 covers 16 residues. The CDR3 DNA reads TGTGCCATCCCCTCACTTAGCGGGGGGGTGTACAATGAGCAGTTCTTC. Protein product: CAIPSLSGGVYNEQFF.

The DNA for the CDR3 is TGCAGCGTCTGGGGAGGTCAGGCCCAATACAATGAGCAGTTCTTC. Residues: CSVWGGQAQYNEQFF. This chain uses TRBV29-1 with TRBJ2-1; D perhaps matches TRBD2 (6 bases). The CDR3 extends over 15 amino acids. The V gene lost 6 bases and the J gene lost 4 bases, with 19 bases spanning the gap. Germline V gene sequence: CDR1 SQVTM, CDR2 ANQGSEA.

J is TRBJ1-5 and V is TRBV7-9; 11 bases agree with TRBD1. Germline CDR1 SEHNR, CDR2 FQNEAQ (reference sequence). Germline trimming cut 5 bases from V and 4 bases from J; bases unmatched to any gene: 7. CDR3 size: 16 residues. The chain's CDR3 is CASSPWTGGANQPQHF. In DNA form, the CDR3 reads TGTGCCAGCAGCCCCTGGACAGGGGGCGCGAATCAGCCCCAGCATTTT.

The V gene is TRBV5-1, the J gene TRBJ2-1; 8 bases agree with TRBD2. CDR3 length equals 14 residues. Per the germline V gene, CDR1 is SGHRS and CDR2 is YFSETQ. Germline trimming cut 4 bases from V and 6 bases from J; bases unmatched to any gene: 6. The CDR3: CASSPGTRGNEQFF. CDR3 DNA: TGCGCCAGCAGCCCCGGGACTAGAGGCAATGAGCAGTTCTTC.

The chain has TRBV6-4 and TRBJ1-1; 10 nucleotides line up with TRBD1. The CDR3 covers 15 residues. J lost 4 bases, V lost 6 bases, and 8 bases had no gene match. Germline V gives CDR1 MRHNA, CDR2 SNTAGT. CDR3 DNA sequence: TGTGCCAGCAGAACTGACAGGGGGCAAGGCACTGAAGCTTTCTTT. It codes for CASRTDRGQGTEAFF.

This rearrangement joins TRBV7-2 to TRBJ2-5; tentative D call: TRBD2 (5 bases). This CDR3 comprises 13 residues. Trimming left V 5 bases short and J 5 bases short, with 12 bases between. The germline V gene encodes CDR1 SGHTA and CDR2 FQGNSA. The CDR3 sequence: CASSRDGMETQYF. The CDR3 region has the DNA TGTGCCAGCAGCCGCGACGGGATGGAGACCCAGTACTTC. The variable domain in full, with the rest retrieved from reference TRBV7-2 and TRBJ2-5, is GAGVSQSPSNKVTEKGKDVELRCDPISGHTALYWYRQSLGQGLEFLIYFQGNSAPDKSGLPSDRFSAERTGGSVSTLTIQRTQQEDSAVYLCASSRDGMETQYFGPGTRLLVL.

The chain uses TRBV4-3 and TRBJ2-1; 10 bases are shared with TRBD2. The CDR3 is 15 residues long. CDR1 and CDR2 (germline): LGHNA, YSLEER. J gave up 9 bases and V 1 base, and 6 bases lay outside the gene matches. The DNA of the CDR3 is TGCGCCAGCAGCCAAGTAGCGGGAGGAGAGTTTGAGCAGTTCTTC. It codes for CASSQVAGGEFEQFF.

This chain uses TRBV6-5 with TRBJ2-1, with D perhaps matching TRBD1 (5 bases). V lost 2 bases and J lost 9, with 11 bases in between. Germline CDR1 MNHEY, CDR2 SVGAGI. This CDR3 is built from 13 residues. Here the CDR3 reads CASSYTGRGEQFF. The DNA for the CDR3 is TGTGCCAGCAGTTACACGGGTAGGGGTGAGCAGTTCTTC.

V and J are TRBV7-2 and TRBJ2-5, with D uncertain. V lost 1 base to trimming and J lost 7 bases, with 10 bases between them. Germline V gene data show CDR1 as SGHTA and CDR2 as FQGNSA. This CDR3 region has 13 residues. The CDR3 coding sequence is TGTGCCAGCAGCTTAGGAGGAGCGTCGACCCAGTACTTC. Its translation: CASSLGGASTQYF.

This chain links TRBV5-1 with TRBJ2-6; D uncertain. V lost 5 bases and J lost 0, with 9 bases in between. The germline V gene encodes CDR1 SGHRS and CDR2 YFSETQ. This CDR3 has 15 residues. This CDR3 is CASRQGDSGANVLTF. CDR3 nucleotides: TGCGCCAGCAGGCAAGGAGACTCTGGGGCCAACGTCCTGACTTTC.

V is TRBV2 and J is TRBJ2-6; the D gene is possibly TRBD2 (6 bases). The germline V gene encodes CDR1 SNHLY and CDR2 FYNNEI. The V end was cut by 3 bases, the J end by 3 bases, with 9 bases between. The CDR3 runs to 15 residues. Here the CDR3 DNA reads TGTGCCAGCAGTGAGTTGGGAGGTGGGGCCAACGTCCTGACTTTC. This sequence encodes CASSELGGGANVLTF.

The gene calls are TRBV7-9 and TRBJ1-3; weak D call: TRBD1 (5 bases). Germline V gene sequence: CDR1 SEHNR, CDR2 FQNEAQ (reference sequence). The germline V and J ends were trimmed by 5 bases and 0 bases, with 5 bases remaining between them. The CDR3 loop spans 13 amino acids. The CDR3 loop is CASSQGSGNTIYF. Here the CDR3 DNA reads TGTGCCAGCAGCCAGGGCTCTGGAAACACCATATATTTT.

This clone was observed a few times. This chain connects TRBV7-2 to TRBJ1-1; D is ambiguous. The V end was cut by 8 bases, the J end by 1 base, with 11 bases between. The CDR3 covers 13 residues. CDR1 is SGHTA and CDR2 is FQGNSA in the germline V gene. CDR3 sequence (DNA): TGTGCCAGCCGCGATGGGCGGAACACTGAAGCTTTCTTT. It translates to CASRDGRNTEAFF.

The chain combines TRBV14 with TRBJ2-2; TRBD2 agrees at 12 bases. CDR3 length: 16 amino acids. V lost 3 bases to trimming and J lost 5 bases; unmatched junction nucleotides: 4. Germline lookup yields CDR1 SGHDN and CDR2 FVKESK. CDR3 region: CASSQTSGGSTGELFF. The CDR3 nucleotides are TGTGCCAGCAGCCAGACTAGCGGGGGAAGTACCGGGGAGCTGTTTTTT.

This chain links TRBV16 with TRBJ1-4; D not certain. Trimming stripped 4 bases from V and 0 bases from J, with 6 bases between. Germline-derived CDR1 and CDR2 are KGHSY and FQNENV. The CDR3 runs 14 residues. The CDR3: CASSPRATNEKLFF. The CDR3 DNA follows: TGTGCCAGCAGCCCACGGGCAACTAATGAAAAACTGTTTTTT. Looking up the rest from reference TRBV16 and TRBJ1-4 gives the full variable domain: GEEVAQTPKHLVRGEGQKAKLYCAPIKGHSYVFWYQQVLKNEFKFLISFQNENVFDETGMPKERFSAKCLPNSPCSLEIQATKLEDSAVYFCASSPRATNEKLFFGSGTQLSVL.

As regards this clone: One end of the junction does not line up with germline, which may come from a read error. J is TRBJ1-4 and V is TRBV2; 10 nucleotides line up with TRBD1. In germline, CDR1 is SNHLY, CDR2 FYNNEI. The CDR3 is made up of 15 amino acids. As DNA, the CDR3 is TGTGCCAGCAGGGAAGGACAGGGGGTAGAGTTACGACTGTTTTTT. Encoded protein: CASREGQGVELRLFF.

This clone turned up a few times. The chain joins TRBV5-6 to TRBJ2-7; D ambiguous. V dropped 0 bases and J dropped 2 bases, with 12 bases sitting between them. This CDR3 contains 15 residues. Germline V gene data show CDR1 as SGHDT and CDR2 as YYEEEE. The CDR3 loop reads CASSLGVQRAYEQYF. CDR3 DNA: TGTGCCAGCAGCTTGGGTGTTCAGCGCGCCTACGAGCAGTACTTC.

The chain uses TRBV15 and TRBJ1-3; a weak D match, TRBD1 (5 bases). Trimming left V 1 base short and J 3 bases short, with 10 bases between. This CDR3 comprises 15 residues. Germline CDR1 and CDR2: LNHNV and YYDKDF (reference sequence). CDR3 region: CATSRGAGVGNTIYF. The DNA of the CDR3 is TGTGCCACCAGCAGAGGGGCGGGGGTTGGAAACACCATATATTTT.

This chain joins TRBV6-6 and TRBJ2-5; TRBD2 matches at 8 bases. Germline V CDR1 and CDR2: MNHNY, SVGAGI (reference sequence). CDR3 size: 14 residues. Trimming cost V 5 bases and J 5 bases; bases outside gene matches: 7. The CDR3 spells CASSSPGGPETQYF. CDR3 nucleotides: TGTGCCAGCAGTAGCCCGGGGGGGCCGGAGACCCAGTACTTC.

This clone has only one observation. The chain couples TRBV2 to TRBJ2-7; weak D call: TRBD1 (5 bases). With 6 bases removed from V and 2 bases from J, the gap between germline ends came to 8 bases. CDR1 and CDR2 from the germline V gene are SNHLY and FYNNEI. The CDR3 has 12 residues. CDR3 DNA: TGTGCCAGCAGCCAGGGAACCTACGAGCAGTACTTC. Translation gives CASSQGTYEQYF.

For the CDR3, the DNA is TGTGCCAGCAGCTTATTTGGGACAACCGACACAGATACGCAGTATTTT. This codes for CASSLFGTTDTDTQYF. The J gene is TRBJ2-3, the V gene TRBV7-9; TRBD1 is a possible D gene (6 bases). V dropped 2 bases and J dropped 2 bases, with 14 bases sitting between them. CDR1 and CDR2 (germline): SEHNR, FQNEAQ (reference sequence). The CDR3 is 16 residues long.